These 12 T cell receptor beta chains were all obtained from the same sample, sequenced in a study of T cells in Graves' hyperthyroidism and ophthalmopathy. Template material for amplifying TCR beta CDR3 regions consisted of RNA transcripts. HTBI primers were the set used in a first-round RT-PCR of the TCR CDR3. TCRdb re-analysed the multiplex PCR reads in MiXCR, keeping a single row per CDR3 protein. The repertoire holds 360,000 or so distinct CDR3 sequences, with about 18% as singletons. Sequencing was carried out using blood. The receptor source for this set is a woman aged 18 to 35 with Graves' hyperthyroidism.

The gene calls are TRBV6-2 or TRBV6-3 and TRBJ2-2; weak D call: TRBD2 (6 bases). The CDR3 is 17 residues long. Germline CDR1 MNHEY, CDR2 SVGEGT. The V and J ends lost 0 bases and 1 base respectively, with 12 bases between them. The DNA of the CDR3 is TGTGCCAGCAGTTACTCGATCCTAGCGCTGAACACCGGGGAGCTGTTTTTT. This codes for CASSYSILALNTGELFF.

This clonotype was seen many times. This rearrangement joins TRBV9 to TRBJ1-1; D is unresolved. Deletions cut 2 bases from V and 1 base from J, with 9 bases between. CDR3 length: 14 amino acids. Germline V CDR1 and CDR2: SGDLS, YYNGEE. CDR3 sequence (DNA): TGTGCCAGCAGCGTGGAAGTAGGGAACACTGAAGCTTTCTTT. Protein product: CASSVEVGNTEAFF.

In this sample, this clonotype turned up many times. CDR3 loop: CASSLVVTSGGILAKNIQYF. The CDR3 DNA follows: TGTGCCAGCAGCTTAGTAGTAACTAGCGGGGGGATACTAGCCAAAAACATTCAGTACTTC. The chain carries TRBV11-1 and TRBJ2-4, with 12 positions matching TRBD2. The germline CDR1 and CDR2 sequences are SGHAT and FQDESV (reference sequence). The CDR3 length is 20 residues. V was clipped by 1 base and J by 0 bases; unmatched bases: 10. The full variable domain, in which reference TRBV11-1 and TRBJ2-4 provide the parts outside the CDR3, is EAEVAQSPRYKITEKSQAVAFWCDPISGHATLYWYRQILGQGPELLVQFQDESVVDDSQLPKDRFSAERLKGVDSTLKIQPAELGDSAMYLCASSLVVTSGGILAKNIQYFGAGTRLSVL.

This clonotype was counted many times. V usage is TRBV6-1 and J usage is TRBJ2-7, with TRBD1 identical over 10 bases. The CDR3 has 14 residues. V lost 6 bases to trimming and J lost 5 bases; unmatched junction nucleotides: 7. The V gene's germline CDR1 is MNHNS and CDR2 SASEGT. CDR3 coding DNA: TGTGCCAGCAGGATGACAGGGGGCTCTCACGAGCAGTACTTC. It translates to CASRMTGGSHEQYF.

This clonotype occurred many times. The rearrangement uses TRBV2 and TRBJ1-2; perhaps TRBD1 as D (5 bases). Trimming took 6 bases from V and 8 from J, leaving 16 bases between them. Germline V gene lookup returns CDR1 SNHLY and CDR2 FYNNEI. The CDR3 loop spans 13 amino acids. This CDR3 is CASSEGRDGGYTF. The CDR3 nucleotides are TGTGCCAGCAGCGAGGGACGGGACGGGGGCTACACCTTC.

This clonotype was picked up many times. V gene TRBV5-4 combines with J gene TRBJ2-7, with a tentative D call TRBD2 (5 bases). The V and J ends lost 1 base and 7 bases respectively, with 12 bases between them. The CDR3 is 13 amino acids. Germline loops: CDR1 SGHNT, CDR2 YYREEE (reference sequence). The CDR3 sequence is CASSLLYSGEQYF. Here the CDR3 DNA reads TGTGCCAGCAGCTTGCTTTATTCGGGGGAGCAGTACTTC. Supplemented by reference TRBV5-4 and TRBJ2-7, the full variable domain reads ETGVTQSPTHLIKTRGQQVTLRCSSQSGHNTVSWYQQALGQGPQFIFQYYREEENGRGNFPPRFSGLQFPNYSSELNVNALELDDSALYLCASSLLYSGEQYFGPGTRLTVT.

This clonotype has a count of ten or more. The V and J genes are TRBV12-3 or TRBV12-4 and TRBJ2-2, with TRBD1 identical over 9 bases. The CDR3 runs to 18 residues. V was pared by 3 bases and J by 0 bases, with 8 bases of the junction left unmatched. The CDR3 DNA follows: TGTGCCAGCAGTTTTAAACAGGGGGCCGGCCCGAACACCGGGGAGCTGTTTTTT. Translating it yields CASSFKQGAGPNTGELFF.

This clonotype was seen at least ten times. This chain connects TRBV12-3 or TRBV12-4 to TRBJ1-2, with no clear D. V gave up 3 bases and J gave up 4 bases, with 15 bases separating them. The CDR3 is 15 amino acids. The CDR3, as DNA: TGTGCCAGCAGTTTTACCAAGGGAGTGGGCTATGGCTACACCTTC. Translating gives CASSFTKGVGYGYTF.

This clonotype was seen many times. This chain connects TRBV2 to TRBJ1-6; 9 bases map to TRBD1. Unmatched junction bases numbered 6, after V lost 5 bases and J lost 10 bases. The CDR3 covers 14 residues. The V gene's germline CDR1 is SNHLY and CDR2 FYNNEI. DNA for the CDR3: TGTGCCAGCAGTCTAACAGGGGGCAACTCACCCCTCCACTTT. Protein product: CASSLTGGNSPLHF.

This clonotype was observed at least ten times. The chain carries TRBV13 and TRBJ2-5; TRBD1 might be the D (6 bases). Trimming left V 5 bases short and J 2 bases short, with 18 bases between. The CDR3 is 16 amino acids. The germline V gene has CDR1 PRHDT and CDR2 FYEKMQ (reference sequence). The CDR3 sequence: CASSQSRWGRQETQYF. The CDR3 region has the DNA TGTGCCAGCAGCCAATCCCGGTGGGGGCGGCAAGAGACCCAGTACTTC.

This clonotype was seen ten or more times. The rearrangement links TRBV5-4 to TRBJ2-5, with D perhaps matching TRBD2 (6 bases). CDR1 and CDR2 from the germline V gene are SGHNT and YYREEE (reference sequence). The CDR3 sequence is 16 residues long. Trimming pared 4 bases from V and 1 base from J, leaving 17 bases between. The CDR3 is CASSPQGREVQETQYF. DNA of the CDR3: TGTGCCAGCAGCCCTCAGGGAAGGGAGGTCCAAGAGACCCAGTACTTC.

This clonotype showed up many times. This CDR3 reads CATTKNLPAGQENTEAFF. DNA for the CDR3: TGTGCCACCACAAAAAACCTGCCCGCGGGACAGGAGAACACTGAAGCTTTCTTT. This chain connects TRBV6-4 to TRBJ1-1, with TRBD1 identical over 8 bases. Germline values: CDR1 MRHNA, CDR2 SNTAGT. This CDR3 is 18 amino acids long. The ends lost 10 bases at V and 1 base at J; junction bases unmatched: 20.